Below are 15 T cell receptor beta chains sequenced from a single sample in a study of CD8 T cells in ankylosing spondylitis. These receptors have no identified antigens. A single record per CDR3 protein comes from TCRdb applying MiXCR to the 5' RACE reads. The sample includes about 400,000 distinct CDR3 sequences, about a fifth seen only once; the top ten take roughly a sixth. Study-level results: Roughly 8 highly homologous variants formed a TCR beta motif that appeared characteristic of ankylosing spondylitis blood.

The sequenced material came from blood, either unsorted or a sorted T cell fraction (not recorded which). The source is a male donor with ankylosing spondylitis.

Only one count was recorded for this clonotype. The genes are TRBV4-3 and TRBJ1-2; the D is unclear. Germline V lookup: CDR1 LGHNA, CDR2 YSLEER. The V end lost 4 bases, the J end lost 4 bases, and 10 bases lay between the germline ends. This CDR3 contains 13 residues. The CDR3 DNA is TGCGCCAGCAGCCGCGGAAGGGCCTATGGCTACACCTTC. Protein: CASSRGRAYGYTF.

The gene calls are TRBV19 and TRBJ2-1; 10 nucleotides align to TRBD1. From germline, CDR1 is LNHDA and CDR2 SQIVND (reference sequence). Trimming at V came to 8 bases and at J to 4 bases, leaving 8 bases not matched to a gene. This CDR3 is built from 15 residues. The CDR3 DNA is TGTGCCAGTGGTCACCGGGACAGGGGATACAATGAGCAGTTCTTC. Translated, it gives CASGHRDRGYNEQFF. The full variable domain, its missing parts supplied by reference TRBV19 and TRBJ2-1, is DGGITQSPKYLFRKEGQNVTLSCEQNLNHDAMYWYRQDPGQGLRLIYYSQIVNDFQKGDIAEGYSVSREKKESFPLTVTSAQKNPTAFYLCASGHRDRGYNEQFFGPGTRLTVL.

The chain has TRBV20-1 and TRBJ1-4; 9 nucleotides match TRBD1. The germline V gene has CDR1 DFQATT and CDR2 SNEGSKA (reference sequence). This CDR3 has 15 amino acids. With V trimmed by 1 base and J by 4 bases, 4 bases remained unmatched. DNA of the CDR3: TGCAGTGCTAGAGTCCCGGGACAGGGTAATGAAAAACTGTTTTTT. Its protein is CSARVPGQGNEKLFF.

In this sample, this clonotype turned up a few times. V is TRBV5-1 and J is TRBJ1-1; unclear D gene. With 4 bases removed from V and 3 bases from J, the gap between germline ends came to 19 bases. This CDR3 has 16 residues. The germline CDR1 and CDR2 sequences are SGHRS and YFSETQ. CDR3: CASSPRGSQRHTEAFF. CDR3 bases: TGCGCCAGCAGCCCAAGAGGATCCCAGCGTCACACTGAAGCTTTCTTT.

This clonotype was observed a few times. V gene TRBV15 combines with J gene TRBJ2-1, with 10 bases identical to TRBD2. Germline assignment: CDR1 LNHNV and CDR2 YYDKDF (reference sequence). The CDR3 has 16 residues. The junction had 8 bases not matched to a gene; V was cut back by 3 bases and J by 6 bases. The CDR3 loop reads CATSRPGTSVLNEQFF. CDR3 DNA: TGTGCCACCAGCAGGCCCGGGACTAGCGTTCTCAATGAGCAGTTCTTC.

Only a few counts were recorded for this clonotype. The chain couples TRBV6-5 to TRBJ1-4, with a weak D call TRBD1 (5 bases). The ends were cut back, 2 bases at V and 2 bases at J, with 15 bases in the middle. This CDR3 region has 17 residues. In germline, CDR1 is MNHEY, CDR2 SVGAGI. The CDR3 DNA reads TGTGCCAGCAGTTACCAGGGCCAAATAGCCACTAATGAAAAACTGTTTTTT. Amino acid sequence: CASSYQGQIATNEKLFF.

V and J are TRBV5-1 and TRBJ2-7; the D is unclear. CDR3 length equals 14 residues. Looked up from germline, CDR1 is SGHRS and CDR2 is YFSETQ. V was clipped by 0 bases and J by 2 bases, with 9 bases between them. CDR3 sequence (DNA): TGCGCCAGCAGCTTGGGTGGGCGCCCCTACGAGCAGTACTTC. It translates to CASSLGGRPYEQYF.

This clonotype was picked up a small number of times. The V call is TRBV6-1, the J call TRBJ2-1; 8 nucleotides align to TRBD2. V dropped 5 bases and J dropped 6; count of bases not matched to a gene: 6. The CDR3 contains 14 residues. Germline CDR1 MNHNS, CDR2 SASEGT. CDR3 bases: TGTGCCAGCAGTCCGGGACTAGAGGGCAATGAGCAGTTCTTC. It translates to CASSPGLEGNEQFF.

This clonotype was counted between two and nine times. The chain joins TRBV6-5 to TRBJ1-6; D not resolved. Looked up from germline, CDR1 is MNHEY and CDR2 is SVGAGI. The CDR3 extends over 17 amino acids. V shed 0 bases and J shed 0 bases, with 9 bases lying between them. As DNA, the CDR3 is TGTGCCAGCAGTTACTCGTCCCGGAGCTCCTATAATTCACCCCTCCACTTT. Translation gives CASSYSSRSSYNSPLHF.

This clonotype was counted between two and nine times. The chain is built from TRBV9 and TRBJ2-3; 9 bases line up with TRBD1. This CDR3 comprises 16 residues. Germline CDR1 SGDLS, CDR2 YYNGEE. J gave up 0 bases and V 4 bases, and 6 bases lay outside the gene matches. CDR3 nucleotide sequence: TGTGCCAGCAGCACCCGGACAGGGGATAGCACAGATACGCAGTATTTT. The encoded protein is CASSTRTGDSTDTQYF.

The chain employs TRBV7-8 and TRBJ2-4; no firm D call. CDR1 and CDR2 (germline): SGHVS, FQNEAQ. V lost 5 bases, J lost 7 bases, and 9 bases lay in between. CDR3 size: 12 residues. CDR3 sequence (DNA): TGTGCCAGCAGCCCCAGTCGGAACATTCAGTACTTC. It codes for CASSPSRNIQYF. Based on the CDR3 plus reference TRBV7-8 and TRBJ2-4, the full variable domain is GAGVSQSPRYKVAKRGQDVALRCDPISGHVSLFWYQQALGQGPEFLTYFQNEAQLDKSGLPSDRFFAERPEGSVSTLKIQRTQQEDSAVYLCASSPSRNIQYFGAGTRLSVL.

This clonotype showed up just a few times. This chain connects TRBV28 to TRBJ2-5; D is unresolved. This CDR3 has 16 amino acids. CDR1 and CDR2 from the germline V gene are MDHEN and SYDVKM. V gave up 5 bases and J gave up 2 bases, with 18 bases separating them. The CDR3 is CASSPRPDPIQETQYF. In nucleotides, the CDR3 is TGTGCCAGCAGTCCAAGACCAGACCCGATTCAAGAGACCCAGTACTTC.

This chain connects TRBV6-5 to TRBJ1-5; D unclear. Germline loops: CDR1 MNHEY, CDR2 SVGAGI. V was cut by 0 bases and J by 4 bases, with 7 bases left in between. The CDR3 is made up of 14 amino acids. CDR3 sequence reads: CASSYSMMNQPQHF. As DNA, the CDR3 is TGTGCCAGCAGTTACTCCATGATGAATCAGCCCCAGCATTTT.

J is TRBJ2-2 and V is TRBV6-2 or TRBV6-3; 11 bases are a match to TRBD1. With V trimmed by 7 bases and J by 3 bases, 4 bases remained unmatched. Germline assignment: CDR1 MNHEY and CDR2 SVGEGT. The CDR3 runs to 15 residues. CDR3 loop: CASNGQGADTGELFF. The CDR3 nucleotides are TGTGCCAGCAACGGACAGGGGGCGGACACCGGGGAGCTGTTTTTT.

The V gene is TRBV9, the J gene TRBJ2-3; D not certain. The CDR3 sequence is 15 residues long. Looked up from germline, CDR1 is SGDLS and CDR2 is YYNGEE. The V end lost 0 bases, the J end lost 1 base, and 9 bases lay between the germline ends. Here the CDR3 DNA reads TGTGCCAGCAGCGTAGCTGGATCGGGCACAGATACGCAGTATTTT. Translation: CASSVAGSGTDTQYF. Full variable domain (missing parts from reference TRBV9 and TRBJ2-3): DSGVTQTPKHLITATGQRVTLRCSPRSGDLSVYWYQQSLDQGLQFLIQYYNGEERAKGNILERFSAQQFPDLHSELNLSSLELGDSALYFCASSVAGSGTDTQYFGPGTRLTVL.